Listed below are T cell receptor beta chains from one sample, sequenced in a study of T cell repertoires in cytomegalovirus infection. Each CDR3 protein is one row after TCRdb ran MiXCR on the reads. The data contain approximately 76,000 distinct CDR3 sequences, 3.5% to 4.5% of them singletons. Sequencing input: PBMCs. All receptors derive from a human donor in good health (CMV status not recorded). Some clones in this sample may be carry-over from other donors' samples. The CDR3 runs from the conserved cysteine through the conserved F or W. A D gene is named only where the DNA matches it firmly. Rows give clone size only sometimes, using once, few, many, or a class for an expanded clone.

CDR3aa | CDR3nt | abundance | len | j_gene | d_gene | v_gene
CASSLERQDTQYF | TGTGCCAGCAGCTTAGAGAGGCAAGATACGCAGTATTTT | many | 13 | TRBJ2-3 | - | TRBV7-2
CASREHSEQFF | TGTGCCAGCAGAGAGCATAGTGAGCAGTTCTTC | many | 11 | TRBJ2-1 | - | TRBV28
CASSLGQDYEQYF | TGCGCCAGCAGCTTGGGACAGGACTACGAGCAGTACTTC | many | 13 | TRBJ2-7 | - | TRBV5-1
CATSRTRGYNEQFF | TGTGCCACCAGTCGTACGAGGGGGTACAATGAGCAGTTCTTC | many | 14 | TRBJ2-1 | - | TRBV24-1
CASSYSMAGALNTEAFF | TGTGCCAGCAGTTACTCGATGGCAGGGGCGCTGAACACTGAAGCTTTCTTT | many | 17 | TRBJ1-1 | - | TRBV6-5
CASSPMGASEGTQYF | TGTGCCAGCAGCCCAATGGGGGCTAGCGAGGGGACCCAGTACTTC | - | 15 | TRBJ2-5 | - | TRBV7-2
CASSSTPGTDSDTIYF | TGTGCCAGCAGTTCCACACCCGGGACAGACTCAGACACCATATATTTT | many | 16 | TRBJ1-3 | TRBD1 | TRBV6-5
CRVTGSSTDTQYF | TGCAGGGTCACGGGGAGTAGCACAGATACGCAGTATTTT | many | 13 | TRBJ2-3 | - | TRBV20-1
CASSTGTTEAFF | TGTGCCAGCAGCACGGGGACCACTGAAGCTTTCTTT | many | 12 | TRBJ1-1 | - | TRBV11-2
CSARPTSRPVNEQFF | TGCAGTGCTAGACCGACTAGCCGACCCGTCAATGAGCAGTTCTTC | many | 15 | TRBJ2-1 | TRBD2 | TRBV20-1
CASSQPRTGTDTQYF | TGTGCCAGCAGCCAACCCCGGACAGGGACAGATACGCAGTATTTT | many | 15 | TRBJ2-3 | TRBD1 | TRBV4-2
CSASSDYGYTF | TGCAGTGCTAGTTCGGACTATGGCTACACCTTC | many | 11 | TRBJ1-2 | - | TRBV20-1
CASSLRGQGAPYGYTF | TGTGCCAGCAGCTTAAGAGGACAGGGGGCTCCATATGGCTACACCTTC | many | 16 | TRBJ1-2 | TRBD1 | TRBV7-9
CASLTSGVSYNEQFF | TGTGCCAGCTTGACTAGCGGGGTATCCTACAATGAGCAGTTCTTC | many | 15 | TRBJ2-1 | TRBD2 | TRBV7-8
CASSSTSYEQYF | TGTGCCAGCAGCTCAACCTCCTACGAGCAGTACTTC | many | 12 | TRBJ2-7 | - | TRBV7-2
CASSPRAIVVNSPLHF | TGTGCCAGCAGCCCCCGAGCTATCGTTGTAAATTCACCCCTCCACTTT | many | 16 | TRBJ1-6 | - | TRBV7-2
CASSLVQGASEAFF | TGTGCCAGCAGCTTAGTACAGGGGGCCTCTGAAGCTTTCTTT | many | 14 | TRBJ1-1 | TRBD1 | TRBV7-2
CASTLGGGFGQPQHF | TGTGCCAGCACCCTAGGGGGAGGGTTCGGCCAGCCCCAGCATTTT | many | 15 | TRBJ1-5 | - | TRBV12-3/TRBV12-4
CASSLPVLAGKWDTQYF | TGTGCCAGCAGTTTGCCCGTTCTAGCGGGTAAGTGGGATACGCAGTATTTT | many | 17 | TRBJ2-3 | TRBD2 | TRBV12-3/TRBV12-4
CASSPMTGEEKLFF | TGTGCCAGCAGCCCTATGACAGGTGAAGAAAAACTGTTTTTT | many | 14 | TRBJ1-4 | - | TRBV7-8
CASSLGYGTEAFF | TGTGCCAGCAGCTTAGGGTATGGCACTGAAGCTTTCTTT | many | 13 | TRBJ1-1 | - | TRBV7-6
CASSLEGGGRNYEQYF | TGTGCCAGCAGCTTAGAGGGCGGAGGTCGGAACTACGAGCAGTACTTC | many | 16 | TRBJ2-7 | - | TRBV7-2
CASNEVGNTEAFF | TGTGCCAGCAACGAAGTGGGGAACACTGAAGCTTTCTTT | many | 13 | TRBJ1-1 | - | TRBV28
CASSLDRQGTTDTQYF | TGTGCCAGCAGCCTTGATCGACAGGGTACCACAGATACGCAGTATTTT | many | 16 | TRBJ2-3 | TRBD1 | TRBV7-8